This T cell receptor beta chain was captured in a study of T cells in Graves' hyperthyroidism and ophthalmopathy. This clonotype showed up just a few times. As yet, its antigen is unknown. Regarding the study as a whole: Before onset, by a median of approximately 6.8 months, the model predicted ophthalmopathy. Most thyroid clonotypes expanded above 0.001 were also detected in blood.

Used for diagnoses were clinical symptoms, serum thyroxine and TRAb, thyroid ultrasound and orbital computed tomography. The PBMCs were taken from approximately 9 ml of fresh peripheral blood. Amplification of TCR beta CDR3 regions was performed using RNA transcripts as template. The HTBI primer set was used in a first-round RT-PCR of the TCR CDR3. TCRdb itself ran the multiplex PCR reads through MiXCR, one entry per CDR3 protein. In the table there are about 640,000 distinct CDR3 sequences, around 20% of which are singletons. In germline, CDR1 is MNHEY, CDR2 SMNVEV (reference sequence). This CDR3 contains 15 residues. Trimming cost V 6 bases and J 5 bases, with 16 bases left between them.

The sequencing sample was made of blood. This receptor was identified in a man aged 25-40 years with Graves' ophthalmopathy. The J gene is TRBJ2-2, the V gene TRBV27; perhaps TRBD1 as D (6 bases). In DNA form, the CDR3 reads TGTGCCAGCAGGAACAGGGCGATTTTGACCGGGGAGCTGTTTTTT. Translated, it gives CASRNRAILTGELFF.